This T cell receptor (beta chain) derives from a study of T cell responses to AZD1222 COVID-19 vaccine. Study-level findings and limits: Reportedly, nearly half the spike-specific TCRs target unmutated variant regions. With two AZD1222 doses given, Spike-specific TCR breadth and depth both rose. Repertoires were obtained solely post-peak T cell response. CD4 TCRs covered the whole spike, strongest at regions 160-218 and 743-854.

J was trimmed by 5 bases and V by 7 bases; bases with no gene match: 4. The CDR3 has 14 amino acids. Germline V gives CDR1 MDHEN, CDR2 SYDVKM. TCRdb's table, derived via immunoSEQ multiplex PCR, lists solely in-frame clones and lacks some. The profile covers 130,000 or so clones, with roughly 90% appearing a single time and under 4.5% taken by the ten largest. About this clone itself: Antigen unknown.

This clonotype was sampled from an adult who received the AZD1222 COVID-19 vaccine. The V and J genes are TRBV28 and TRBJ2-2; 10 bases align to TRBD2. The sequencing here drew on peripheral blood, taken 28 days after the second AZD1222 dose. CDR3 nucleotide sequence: TGTGCCAGCAAACCGGGACTAGCGACCGGGGAGCTGTTTTTT. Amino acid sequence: CASKPGLATGELFF.